The rows below give T cell receptor beta chains drawn from one sample of a study of cytotoxic CD8 clonotypes in ibrutinib-treated CLL. Repertoires were generated with immunoSEQ multiplex PCR, while TCRdb's copy carries only in-frame clones and drops some. The sample shows more than 85,000 clones, approximately 82% of them seen only once. This sample comprised PBMCs, obtained after 12 months of ibrutinib treatment. These receptors all stem from a human donor with chronic lymphocytic leukemia. Each CDR3 is given with its conserved first and last residue. Each record gives: V gene, J gene, D gene, clone size, CDR3 DNA, CDR3 protein. D genes are given only for firm matches. Only some rows state a clone size, as once, few, many or a class for expanded clones.

>TRBV7-3|TRBJ2-3|-|once
TGTGCCAGCAGCCCCCAAAGCCGAAGGTACACAGATACGCAGTATTTT
CASSPQSRRYTDTQYF
>TRBV5-4|TRBJ2-7|TRBD2|-
TGTGCCAGCTCCGGGACTAGTGAGTACGAGCAGTACTTC
CASSGTSEYEQYF
>TRBV5-1|TRBJ2-5|-|-
TGCGCCAGCAGCTCGCCGAACTACGGCCAAGAGACCCAGTACTTC
CASSSPNYGQETQYF
>TRBV4-2|TRBJ2-5|-|-
TGTGCCAGCAGCCAAAACGCGCAGCAAGAGACCCAGTACTTC
CASSQNAQQETQYF
>TRBV28|TRBJ2-7|TRBD1|-
TGTGCCAGCAGTTCGGGACAGGGTTGGCACGAGCAGTACTTC
CASSSGQGWHEQYF
>TRBV4-2|TRBJ2-7|-|-
TGTGCCAGCAGCCAAGAACCGGGTGGGATGGACGAGCAGTACTTC
CASSQEPGGMDEQYF
>TRBV6-6|TRBJ1-1|TRBD1|-
TGTGCCAGCAAAACGACAGGGGTAGAAGCTTTCTTT
CASKTTGVEAFF
>TRBV18|TRBJ2-3|TRBD2|-
TGTGCCACGAACCTAGCGGGGGGGAACACAGATACGCAGTATTTT
CATNLAGGNTDTQYF
>TRBV5-5|TRBJ1-4|TRBD1|-
TGTGCCAGCAGCGTGGGGACAGGGGGTAAGAATGAAAAACTGTTTTTT
CASSVGTGGKNEKLFF
>TRBV9|TRBJ1-1|-|-
TGTGTCAGCAGCGCTCGGGAAGCTTTCTTT
CVSSAREAFF
>TRBV29-1|TRBJ1-2|-|-
TGCAGCGCTATGGAGGGCGGGGACGGCGGCTACACCTTC
CSAMEGGDGGYTF
>TRBV4-2|TRBJ1-4|TRBD1|-
TGTGCCAGCAGCCAAGCCAGGGGGCTCGATGAAAAACTGTTTTTT
CASSQARGLDEKLFF
>TRBV6-1|TRBJ1-2|-|once
TGTGCCAGCAGTGAAGTTACCCGATCCTATGGCTACACCTTC
CASSEVTRSYGYTF
>TRBV5-8|TRBJ1-1|-|-
TGTGCCAGCAACAGGAGGGTGAACACTGAAGCTTTCTTT
CASNRRVNTEAFF
>TRBV18|TRBJ1-2|-|-
TGTGCCAGCTCACCACCTGGGCCTACTGGAGGGTATGGCTACACCTTC
CASSPPGPTGGYGYTF
>TRBV28|TRBJ2-7|TRBD1|-
TGTGCCAGCAGTTTAAGGGAATGGCAGGGGGTTCCCAAGCAGTACTTC
CASSLREWQGVPKQYF
>TRBV7-2|TRBJ2-6|-|few
TGTGCCAGCAGCTTTGTTGGGGGCGCTGGGGCCAACGTCCTGACTTTC
CASSFVGGAGANVLTF
>TRBV7-2|TRBJ2-5|-|-
TGTGCCAGCAGCTTGAAAGGACGCGTACAAGAAGGGACCCAGTACTTC
CASSLKGRVQEGTQYF
>TRBV30|TRBJ1-3|-|-
TGTGCCTGGAAACAGGGAGGCGGAAACACCATATATTTT
CAWKQGGGNTIYF
>TRBV7-9|TRBJ2-3|-|-
TGTGCCAGCAGCCCCCTAGGGGGGACGACAGATACGCAGTATTTT
CASSPLGGTTDTQYF
>TRBV14|TRBJ2-5|-|-
TGTGCCAGTAGCCCGGCCCGCTTCCAAGAGACCCAGTACTTC
CASSPARFQETQYF
>TRBV27|TRBJ2-2|-|-
TGTGCCAGCAGTCCCCAGATAACCGGGGAGCTGTTTTTT
CASSPQITGELFF
>TRBV9|TRBJ1-1|-|-
TGTGCCAGCAGCGTAGGTGTGTCAACGGTGGAAGCTTTCTTT
CASSVGVSTVEAFF
>TRBV6-5|TRBJ1-1|-|-
TGTGCCAGCAAAGGAGGAAACACTGAAGCTTTCTTT
CASKGGNTEAFF
>TRBV7-3|TRBJ1-2|-|-
TGTGCCAGCAGCTTAACTGCGGGAAACTATGGCTACACCTTC
CASSLTAGNYGYTF
>TRBV4-1|TRBJ2-5|TRBD1|-
TGCGCCAGCAGCCAAGATGGCTCCGGGACAGGGGATCAAGAGACCCAGTACTTC
CASSQDGSGTGDQETQYF
>TRBV5-1|TRBJ1-4|-|-
TGCGCCAGCAGCTTCCAGTGGGGTGAAAAACTGTTTTTT
CASSFQWGEKLFF
>TRBV6-1|TRBJ1-5|-|few
TGTGCCAGCAGTGAAGCGGCAGGGAGCCCGAATCAGCCCCAGCATTTT
CASSEAAGSPNQPQHF
>TRBV12-5|TRBJ2-1|TRBD2|-
TGTGCTAGTGGTTTGGTAATTAGCGGGGGGACCTTTGGCTACAATGAGCAGTTCTTC
CASGLVISGGTFGYNEQFF
>TRBV21-1|TRBJ1-4|-|-
TGTGCCACCTCGGGCCACCTGAGGGAAAAACTGTTTTTT
CATSGHLREKLFF
>TRBV2|TRBJ2-1|-|few
TGTGCCAGCAGTGCGGCTAGAGGGTACAATGAGCAGTTCTTC
CASSAARGYNEQFF
>TRBV7-2|TRBJ2-2|TRBD1|-
TGTGCCAGCAGCTTAGGGGACAGGGTCTTGGGCGGGGAGCTGTTTTTT
CASSLGDRVLGGELFF
>TRBV7-8|TRBJ2-2|TRBD2|few
TGTGCCAGCAGCGGACTAGCGTTCGGGGAGCTGTTTTTT
CASSGLAFGELFF
>TRBV4-1|TRBJ1-6|-|-
TGCGCCAGCAGCCAAGAGGCGGGGGGACGCAATTCACCCCTCCACTTT
CASSQEAGGRNSPLHF